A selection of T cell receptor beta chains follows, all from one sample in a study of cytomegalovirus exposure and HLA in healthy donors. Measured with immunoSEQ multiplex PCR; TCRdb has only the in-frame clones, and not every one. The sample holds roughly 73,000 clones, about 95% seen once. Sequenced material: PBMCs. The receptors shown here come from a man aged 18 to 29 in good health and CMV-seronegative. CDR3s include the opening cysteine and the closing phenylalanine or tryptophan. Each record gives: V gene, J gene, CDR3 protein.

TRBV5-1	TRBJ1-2	CASSLLVRDGYTF
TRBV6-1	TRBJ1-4	CASSATATNEKLFF
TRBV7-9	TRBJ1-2	CASSLKDREGNYGYTF
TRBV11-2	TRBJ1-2	CASSSWTGPRAYGYTF
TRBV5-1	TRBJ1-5	CASSPEDSYNQPQHF
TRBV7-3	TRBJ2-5	CASSLDGRETQYF
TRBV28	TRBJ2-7	CASTLDRVVGEQYF
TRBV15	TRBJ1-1	CATSRDRGGTEAFF
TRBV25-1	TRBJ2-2	CASSEYGVTSVETGELFF
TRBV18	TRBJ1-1	CASSPLDTKGVNTEAFF
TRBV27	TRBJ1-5	CASSFFGGLGNQPQHF
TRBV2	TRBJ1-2	CASRQGNYGYTF
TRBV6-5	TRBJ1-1	CASSSRTGETEAFF
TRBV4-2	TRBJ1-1	CASSQEIWPNTEAFF
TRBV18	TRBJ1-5	CASSLDRGGIGSNQPQHF
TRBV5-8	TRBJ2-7	CASSSLSGGYPYEQYF
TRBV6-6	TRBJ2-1	CASSSYSEEEFF
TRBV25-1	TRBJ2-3	CASSEYVGTDTQYF
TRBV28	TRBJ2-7	CASSLLRMPAYEQYF
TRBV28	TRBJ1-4	CASLGTGAGTNEKLFF
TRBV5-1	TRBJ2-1	CASSNNMYEQFF
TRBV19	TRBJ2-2	CASSRTGEELFF
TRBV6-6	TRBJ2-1	CASSSSSGGGNNEQFF
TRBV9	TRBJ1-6	CASSTGTGNNSPLHF
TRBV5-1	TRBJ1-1	CASSLRRTQNTEAFF
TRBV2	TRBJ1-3	CASSEHDSRTSGNTIYF
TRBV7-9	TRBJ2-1	CASSLGSVYNEQFF
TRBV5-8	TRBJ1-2	CASVSGEYGYTF
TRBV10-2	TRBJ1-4	CASSDAPVKGGEKLFF
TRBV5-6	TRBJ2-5	CASSLVAGQGETQYF
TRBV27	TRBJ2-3	CASSVSGDSTDTQYF
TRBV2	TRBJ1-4	CASSHSRGNKLFF
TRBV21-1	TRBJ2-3	CASSTDRSRQSGADTQYF
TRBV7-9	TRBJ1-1	CASSGFRTVEAFF
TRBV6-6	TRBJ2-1	CASSYRRLAGGDEQFF
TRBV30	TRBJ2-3	CAWSSGTDTQYF
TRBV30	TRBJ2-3	CAGQPGQYTDTQYF
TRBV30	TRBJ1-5	CAGGGQGSQPQHF
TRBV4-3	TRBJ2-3	CASSQDTSVTDTQYF
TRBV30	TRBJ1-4	CAWSPRTATGEKLFF
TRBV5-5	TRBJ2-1	CASSVGEDSYNEQFF
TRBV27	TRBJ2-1	CASSPLRGEQFF
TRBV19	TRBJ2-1	CASSIRTAYNEQFF
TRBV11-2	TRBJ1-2	CASSGTGKTGYNYGYTF
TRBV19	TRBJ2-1	CASSTWGSGGPNEQFF
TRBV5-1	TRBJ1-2	CASSLAGNGYTF
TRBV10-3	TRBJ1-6	CAIGVEDSYNSPLHF
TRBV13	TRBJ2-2	CASSLGLTGELFF
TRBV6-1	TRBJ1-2	CASKDSGLVYGYTF
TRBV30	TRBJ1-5	CAWSVTGNQPQHF
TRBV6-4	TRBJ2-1	CASSATGDAHNEQFF
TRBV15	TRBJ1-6	CATSLSRGRDSPLHF
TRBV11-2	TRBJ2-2	CAARAEAGELFF
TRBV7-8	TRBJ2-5	CASSLGLATEIGQTQYF
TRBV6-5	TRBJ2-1	CASSRLTGDEQFF
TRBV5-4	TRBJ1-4	CASSLTGVNEKLFF